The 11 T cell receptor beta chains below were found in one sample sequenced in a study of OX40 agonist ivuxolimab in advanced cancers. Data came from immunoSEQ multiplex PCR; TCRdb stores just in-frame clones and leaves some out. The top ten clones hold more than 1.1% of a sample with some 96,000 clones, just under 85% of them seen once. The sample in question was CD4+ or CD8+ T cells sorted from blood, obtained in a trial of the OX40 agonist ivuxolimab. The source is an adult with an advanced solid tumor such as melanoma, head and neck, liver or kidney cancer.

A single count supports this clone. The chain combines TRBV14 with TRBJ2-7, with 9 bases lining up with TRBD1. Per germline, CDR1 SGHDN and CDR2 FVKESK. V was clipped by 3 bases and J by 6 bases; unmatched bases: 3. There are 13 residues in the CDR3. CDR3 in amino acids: CASSQGTGREQYF. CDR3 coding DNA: TGTGCCAGCAGCCAGGGGACAGGGCGCGAGCAGTACTTC.

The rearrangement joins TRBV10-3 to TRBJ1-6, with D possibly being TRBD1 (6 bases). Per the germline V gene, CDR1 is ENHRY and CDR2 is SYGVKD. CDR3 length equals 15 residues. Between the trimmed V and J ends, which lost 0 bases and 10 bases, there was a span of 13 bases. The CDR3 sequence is CAISESGQLESPLHF. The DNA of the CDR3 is TGTGCCATCAGTGAGTCCGGACAGCTAGAGTCACCCCTCCACTTT.

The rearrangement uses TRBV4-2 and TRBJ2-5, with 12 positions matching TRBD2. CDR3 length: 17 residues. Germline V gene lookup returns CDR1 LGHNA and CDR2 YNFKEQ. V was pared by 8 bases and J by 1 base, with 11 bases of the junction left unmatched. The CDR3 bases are TGTGCCAGCGGCCTGAAGACTAGCGGGAGAACCCAAGAGACCCAGTACTTC. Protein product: CASGLKTSGRTQETQYF.

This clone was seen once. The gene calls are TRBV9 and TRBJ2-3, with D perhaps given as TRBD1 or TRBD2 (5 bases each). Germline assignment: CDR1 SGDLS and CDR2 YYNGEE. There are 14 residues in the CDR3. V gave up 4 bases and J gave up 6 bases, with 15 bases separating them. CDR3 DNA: TGTGCCAGCAGCCCCGAATACGAGGGGGATACGCAGTATTTT. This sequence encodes CASSPEYEGDTQYF.

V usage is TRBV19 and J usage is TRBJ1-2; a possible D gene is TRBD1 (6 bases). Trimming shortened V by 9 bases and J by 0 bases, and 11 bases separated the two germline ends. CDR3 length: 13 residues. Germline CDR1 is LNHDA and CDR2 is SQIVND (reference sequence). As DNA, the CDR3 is TGTGCCAGCAGACAGGTAGCTAACTATGGCTACACCTTC. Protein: CASRQVANYGYTF. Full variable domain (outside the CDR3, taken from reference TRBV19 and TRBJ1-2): DGGITQSPKYLFRKEGQNVTLSCEQNLNHDAMYWYRQDPGQGLRLIYYSQIVNDFQKGDIAEGYSVSREKKESFPLTVTSAQKNPTAFYLCASRQVANYGYTFGSGTRLTVV.

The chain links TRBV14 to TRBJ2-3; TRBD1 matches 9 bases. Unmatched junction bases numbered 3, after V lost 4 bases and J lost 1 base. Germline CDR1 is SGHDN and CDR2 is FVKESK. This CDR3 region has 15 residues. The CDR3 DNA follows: TGTGCCAGCAGCCCTAACAGGGGGCGCACAGATACGCAGTATTTT. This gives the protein CASSPNRGRTDTQYF. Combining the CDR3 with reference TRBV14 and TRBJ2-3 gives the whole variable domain EAGVTQFPSHSVIEKGQTVTLRCDPISGHDNLYWYRRVMGKEIKFLLHFVKESKQDESGMPNNRFLAERTGGTYSTLKVQPAELEDSGVYFCASSPNRGRTDTQYFGPGTRLTVL.

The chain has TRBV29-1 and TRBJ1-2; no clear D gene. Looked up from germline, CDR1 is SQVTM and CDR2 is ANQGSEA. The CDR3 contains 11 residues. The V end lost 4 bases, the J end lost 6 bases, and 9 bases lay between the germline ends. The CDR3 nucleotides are TGCAGCGTTGCCGCGGGAGATGGCTACACCTTC. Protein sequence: CSVAAGDGYTF.

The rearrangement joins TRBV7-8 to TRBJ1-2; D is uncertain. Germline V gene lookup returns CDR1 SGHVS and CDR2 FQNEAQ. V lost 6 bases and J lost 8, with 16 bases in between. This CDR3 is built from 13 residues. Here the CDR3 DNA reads TGTGCCAGCAGGCCGGTTGGGGTGGGAGGCTACACCTTC. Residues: CASRPVGVGGYTF.

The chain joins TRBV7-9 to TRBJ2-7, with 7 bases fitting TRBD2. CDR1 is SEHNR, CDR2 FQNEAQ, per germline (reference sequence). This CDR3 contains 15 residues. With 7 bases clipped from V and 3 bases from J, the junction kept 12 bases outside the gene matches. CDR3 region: CASTRTPRGVYEQYF. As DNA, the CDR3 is TGTGCCAGCACCAGAACCCCCCGGGGGGTCTACGAGCAGTACTTC.

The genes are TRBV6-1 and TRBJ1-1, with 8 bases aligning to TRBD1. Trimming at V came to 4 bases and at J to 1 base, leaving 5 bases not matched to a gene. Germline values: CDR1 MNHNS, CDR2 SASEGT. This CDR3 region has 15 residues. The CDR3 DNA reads TGTGCCAGCAGTGGATTCCAGGGGGCGAACACTGAAGCTTTCTTT. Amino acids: CASSGFQGANTEAFF.

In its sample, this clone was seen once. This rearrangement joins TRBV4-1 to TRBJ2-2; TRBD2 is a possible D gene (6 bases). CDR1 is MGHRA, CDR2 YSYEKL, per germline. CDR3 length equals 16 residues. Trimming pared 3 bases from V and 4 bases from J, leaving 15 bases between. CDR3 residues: CASSHSEGGVTGELFF. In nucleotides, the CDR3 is TGCGCCAGCAGCCATTCGGAGGGCGGGGTCACCGGGGAGCTGTTTTTT.